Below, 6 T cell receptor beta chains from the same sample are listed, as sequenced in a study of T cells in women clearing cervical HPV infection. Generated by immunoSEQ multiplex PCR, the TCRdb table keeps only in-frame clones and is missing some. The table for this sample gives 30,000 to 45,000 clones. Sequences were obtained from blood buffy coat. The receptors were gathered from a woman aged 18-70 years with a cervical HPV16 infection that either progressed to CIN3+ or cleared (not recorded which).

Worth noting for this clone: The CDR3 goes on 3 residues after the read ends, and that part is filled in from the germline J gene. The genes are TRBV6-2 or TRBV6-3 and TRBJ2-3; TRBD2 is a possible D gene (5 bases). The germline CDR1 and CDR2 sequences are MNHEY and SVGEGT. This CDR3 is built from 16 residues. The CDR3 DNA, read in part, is TGTGCCAGCAGTTATCAGAGAGGGCAAGTCAATCAGCCG. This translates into CASSYQRGQVNQP. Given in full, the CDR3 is CASSYQRGQVNQPQYF.

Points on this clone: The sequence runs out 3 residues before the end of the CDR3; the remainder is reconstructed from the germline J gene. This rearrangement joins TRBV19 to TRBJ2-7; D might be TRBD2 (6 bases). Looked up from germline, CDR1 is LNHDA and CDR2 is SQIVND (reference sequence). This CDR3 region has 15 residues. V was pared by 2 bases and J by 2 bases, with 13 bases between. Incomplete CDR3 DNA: TGTGCCAGTAGTATATCAGGCGGGGCCACCTACGAG. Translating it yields CASSISGGATYE. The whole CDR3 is CASSISGGATYEQYF. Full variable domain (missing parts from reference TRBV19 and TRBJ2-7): DGGITQSPKYLFRKEGQNVTLSCEQNLNHDAMYWYRQDPGQGLRLIYYSQIVNDFQKGDIAEGYSVSREKKESFPLTVTSAQKNPTAFYLCASSISGGATYEQYFGPGTRLTVT.

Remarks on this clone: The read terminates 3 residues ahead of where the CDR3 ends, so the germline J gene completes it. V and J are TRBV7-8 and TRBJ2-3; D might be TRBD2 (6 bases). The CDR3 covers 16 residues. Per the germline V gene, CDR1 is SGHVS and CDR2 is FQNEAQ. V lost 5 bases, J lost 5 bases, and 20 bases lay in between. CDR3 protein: CASSALLRGPGDTQYF. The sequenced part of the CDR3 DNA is TGTGCCAGCAGCGCCCTCCTGCGGGGCCCCGGAGATACG.

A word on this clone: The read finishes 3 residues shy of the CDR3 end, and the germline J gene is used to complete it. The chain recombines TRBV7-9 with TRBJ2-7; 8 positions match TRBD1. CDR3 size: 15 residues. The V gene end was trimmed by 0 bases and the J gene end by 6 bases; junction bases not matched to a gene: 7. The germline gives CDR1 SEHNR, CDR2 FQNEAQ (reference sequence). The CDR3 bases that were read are TGTGCCAGCAGCTTAGCCAGGACAGGGTTACGCGAG. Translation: CASSLARTGLRE. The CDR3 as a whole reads CASSLARTGLREQYF.

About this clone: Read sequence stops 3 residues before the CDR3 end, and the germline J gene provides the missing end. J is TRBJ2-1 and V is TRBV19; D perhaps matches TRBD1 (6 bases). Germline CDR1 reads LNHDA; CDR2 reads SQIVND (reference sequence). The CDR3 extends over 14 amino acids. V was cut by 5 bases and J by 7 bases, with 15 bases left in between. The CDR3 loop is CASSLGALGNEQFF. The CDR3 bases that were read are TGTGCCAGTAGTCTGGGGGCCTTGGGGAATGAG.

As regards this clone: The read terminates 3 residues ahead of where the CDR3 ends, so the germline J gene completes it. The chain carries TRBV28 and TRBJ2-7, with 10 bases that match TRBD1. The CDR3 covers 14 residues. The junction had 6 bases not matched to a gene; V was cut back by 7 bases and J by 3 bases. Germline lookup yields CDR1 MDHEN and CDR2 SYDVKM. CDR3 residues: CASNLGQGSYEQYF. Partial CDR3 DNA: TGTGCCAGCAATCTGGGACAGGGGAGCTACGAG.